The sequence of this T cell receptor beta chain was determined in a study of type 1 and type 2 diabetes patients. General study points: Some expanded clones seen only in T1D might occur in additional T2D or control samples.

Genomic DNA was the PCR template. Amplification of the beta chain CDR3 used 30 forward and 13 reverse multiplex primers. Via MiXCR, TCRdb re-called the multiplex PCR reads, giving one row per CDR3 protein. This table holds fewer than 300,000 distinct CDR3 sequences, approximately 45% found once. As regards this clonotype: Antigen: not known.

J gave up 5 bases and V 0 bases, and 5 bases lay outside the gene matches. The CDR3 covers 15 residues. CDR1 MGHDK and CDR2 SYGVNS come from the germline V gene. Diabetic patients met standard criteria for type 1 or type 2 diabetes. Each participant gave 8 to 10 milliliters of peripheral blood. Sequenced: peripheral blood mononuclear cells (PBMCs). This chain joins TRBV25-1 and TRBJ2-5; 8 bases align to TRBD1. This clonotype was sampled from a man aged 18 to 35 with type 2 diabetes. CDR3 in DNA: TGTGCCAGCAGTGAATACCAGGGGGCTTCGGAGACCCAGTACTTC. Amino acids: CASSEYQGASETQYF.